The 28 T cell receptor beta chains below come from one sample, sequenced in a study of T cells in Graves' hyperthyroidism and ophthalmopathy. TCR beta CDR3 sequences were amplified from RNA transcripts. During a first-round RT-PCR of the TCR CDR3, the HTBI primer set was used. In TCRdb, the multiplex PCR reads were re-called with MiXCR into one record per CDR3 protein. The sample has about 400,000 distinct CDR3 sequences; 13% to 15% are singletons. The sequenced sample consisted of blood. The receptors were gathered from a woman between 25 and 40 years old with Graves' ophthalmopathy.

This clonotype was seen ten or more times. The chain recombines TRBV2 with TRBJ2-1; D gene uncertain. This CDR3 spans 15 amino acids. Trimming took 2 bases from V and 8 from J, leaving 16 bases between them. Germline loops: CDR1 SNHLY, CDR2 FYNNEI. CDR3 DNA sequence: TGTGCCAGCAGTGAACCCTATAAGGCTGGCGATGAGCAGTTCTTC. This codes for CASSEPYKAGDEQFF.

This clonotype was counted ten times or more. The chain is built from TRBV5-8 and TRBJ2-1; 11 nucleotides align to TRBD1. This CDR3 is 16 amino acids long. V was pared by 0 bases and J by 4 bases, with 3 bases of the junction left unmatched. Germline CDR1 is SGHTS and CDR2 is YDEGEE. CDR3 bases: TGTGCCAGCAGCTTGGGACGGGACAGGGGGTACAATGAGCAGTTCTTC. Residues: CASSLGRDRGYNEQFF.

The genes are TRBV27 and TRBJ1-1; D is uncertain. Deletions cut 4 bases from V and 5 bases from J, with 11 bases between. Germline V CDR1 and CDR2: MNHEY, SMNVEV (reference sequence). The CDR3 has 13 amino acids. The CDR3 sequence: CASSSSRWTEAFF. The CDR3 nucleotides read TGTGCCAGCAGTTCGAGTCGCTGGACTGAAGCTTTCTTT.

This clonotype was detected ten times or more. The V call is TRBV7-3, the J call TRBJ2-6, with D hard to call. The V and J ends lost 0 bases and 0 bases respectively, with 0 bases between them. CDR1 and CDR2 (germline): SGHTA, FQGTGA. CDR3 length: 14 amino acids. CDR3: CASSLTSGANVLTF. CDR3 sequence (DNA): TGTGCCAGCAGCTTAACCTCTGGGGCCAACGTCCTGACTTTC.

This clonotype was observed many times. The J gene is TRBJ2-3, the V gene TRBV20-1; D ambiguous. The CDR3 is 13 amino acids. Per the germline V gene, CDR1 is DFQATT and CDR2 is SNEGSKA (reference sequence). Trimming took off 5 bases at V and 3 bases at J, with 12 bases between the two ends. In nucleotides, the CDR3 is TGCAGTGCTTACCAACGGCGGACAGATACGCAGTATTTT. Protein product: CSAYQRRTDTQYF.

In this sample, this clonotype turned up a few times. It is likely a read error, because the conserved phenylalanine at the end of the CDR3 is missing. The chain combines TRBV15 with TRBJ1-2; 11 bases align to TRBD1. CDR3 length: 15 amino acids. Per the germline V gene, CDR1 is LNHNV and CDR2 is YYDKDF (reference sequence). V dropped 3 bases and J dropped 8; count of bases not matched to a gene: 8. CDR3: CATSSRDRGTEGYTL. DNA for the CDR3: TGTGCCACCAGCAGCCGGGACAGGGGGACAGAGGGCTACACCCTC.

The V call is TRBV28, the J call TRBJ2-5, with D possibly being TRBD2 (7 bases). Germline CDR1 and CDR2: MDHEN and SYDVKM. V lost 2 bases and J lost 5, with 18 bases in between. This CDR3 comprises 16 residues. For the CDR3, the DNA is TGTGCCAGCAGTTTACGGTCGGGGGCGGGGGAGGAGACCCAGTACTTC. This gives the protein CASSLRSGAGEETQYF.

This clonotype was seen ten or more times. This chain links TRBV30 with TRBJ2-7; 12 bases are shared with TRBD2. The J segment lost 4 bases and the V segment lost 4 bases, leaving 5 bases of the junction unmatched. CDR1 is GTSNPN and CDR2 is SVGIG in the germline V gene (reference sequence). The CDR3 has 14 amino acids. For the CDR3, the DNA is TGTGCCTGGACCCTAGCGGGGGGGCCTTACGAGCAGTACTTC. Protein: CAWTLAGGPYEQYF.

The chain combines TRBV24-1 with TRBJ2-1, with TRBD1 matching over 8 bases. In germline, CDR1 is KGHDR, CDR2 SFDVKD. The V gene end was trimmed by 3 bases and the J gene end by 0 bases; junction bases not matched to a gene: 6. The CDR3 has 17 residues. The CDR3 nucleotides are TGTGCCACCAGTGATCCCCGGGACAGGAGCTCCTACAATGAGCAGTTCTTC. It encodes CATSDPRDRSSYNEQFF.

This clonotype was detected ten times or more. This chain links TRBV3-1 with TRBJ1-6; perhaps TRBD1 as D (5 bases). The V gene lost 1 base and the J gene lost 5 bases, with 6 bases spanning the gap. CDR1 LGHDT and CDR2 YNNKEL come from the germline V gene (reference sequence). The CDR3 is made up of 14 amino acids. The CDR3 bases are TGTGCCAGCAGCCAAGGGGGGGATAATTCACCCCTCCACTTT. Amino acid sequence: CASSQGGDNSPLHF.

As concerns this clonotype: Mismatch with germline at one junction end may stem from a read error. V gene TRBV7-3 combines with J gene TRBJ2-1; 7 nucleotides align to TRBD1. Germline CDR1 SGHTA, CDR2 FQGTGA. CDR3 length: 14 residues. CDR3 sequence (DNA): TGTGCCAGCAGCTTAGACAGGGTCGGCGATGAGCAGTCCTTC. Protein sequence: CASSLDRVGDEQSF.

The gene calls are TRBV29-1 and TRBJ1-2; D not resolved. With 1 base removed from V and 7 bases from J, the gap between germline ends came to 16 bases. Germline V lookup: CDR1 SQVTM, CDR2 ANQGSEA. The CDR3 contains 14 residues. The CDR3 region is CSVEAPYTGSGYTF. The CDR3 DNA follows: TGCAGCGTTGAAGCCCCATACACGGGTTCTGGCTACACCTTC.

This clonotype was picked up many times. This sequence joins TRBV20-1 and TRBJ1-2; no clear D. Germline CDR1 DFQATT, CDR2 SNEGSKA (reference sequence). The CDR3 covers 12 residues. Between the trimmed V and J ends, which lost 7 bases and 1 base, there was a span of 10 bases. The chain's CDR3 is CSGAKSNYGYTF. CDR3 sequence (DNA): TGCAGTGGGGCTAAAAGTAACTATGGCTACACCTTC.

In its sample, this clonotype was seen many times. V is TRBV20-1 and J is TRBJ2-1, with D maybe TRBD2 (6 bases). Germline V gene lookup returns CDR1 DFQATT and CDR2 SNEGSKA (reference sequence). This CDR3 comprises 12 residues. V was trimmed by 5 bases and J by 8 bases, leaving 13 bases between them. This CDR3 is CSAETSYYEQFF. CDR3 nucleotide sequence: TGCAGTGCTGAGACTAGTTATTATGAGCAGTTCTTC.

This chain uses TRBV7-6 with TRBJ1-6; D gene ambiguous. V lost 1 base to trimming and J lost 8 bases, with 12 bases between them. This CDR3 is built from 15 residues. Germline V gene sequence: CDR1 SGHVS, CDR2 FNYEAQ. For the CDR3, the DNA is TGTGCCAGCAGCTTAGTTCCGGGTTCGGATTCACCCCTCCACTTT. Translation: CASSLVPGSDSPLHF.

This clonotype was counted many times. This sequence joins TRBV28 and TRBJ1-6; possible D gene TRBD1, 6 bases. CDR1 MDHEN and CDR2 SYDVKM come from the germline V gene. The CDR3 has 17 residues. Trimming took 5 bases from V and 4 from J, leaving 18 bases between them. The CDR3 sequence: CASSGKPRGWYNSPLHF. The CDR3, as DNA: TGTGCCAGCAGTGGTAAACCCAGGGGCTGGTATAATTCACCCCTCCACTTT.

This clonotype was counted only a few times. The chain combines TRBV5-6 with TRBJ1-6; D remains unclear. The CDR3 is made up of 15 amino acids. V dropped 0 bases and J dropped 6 bases, with 10 bases sitting between them. Per germline, CDR1 SGHDT and CDR2 YYEEEE. The CDR3 nucleotides are TGTGCCAGCAGCTTGGACGGACCGGGTAATTCACCCCTCCACTTT. It specifies CASSLDGPGNSPLHF.

The J gene is TRBJ1-4, the V gene TRBV28, with D unresolved. V gave up 8 bases and J gave up 0 bases, with 13 bases separating them. The length of the CDR3 is 15 residues. Per the germline V gene, CDR1 is MDHEN and CDR2 is SYDVKM. CDR3 amino acids: CASSEGRATNEKLFF. The CDR3 DNA follows: TGTGCCAGCTCCGAAGGGCGGGCAACTAATGAAAAACTGTTTTTT.

This clonotype was seen many times. The rearrangement links TRBV7-9 to TRBJ2-7; 10 bases fit TRBD1. The CDR3 length is 15 residues. In germline, CDR1 is SEHNR, CDR2 FQNEAQ (reference sequence). After removal of 3 bases from V and 4 bases from J, the junction contained 6 bases not matched to a gene. The CDR3 loop reads CASSFSGTGEYEQYF. The CDR3 bases are TGTGCCAGCAGCTTCTCCGGGACAGGGGAATACGAGCAGTACTTC.

This clonotype was observed a handful of times. This rearrangement joins TRBV13 to TRBJ2-5, with TRBD2 matching 12 bases. V dropped 4 bases and J dropped 5; count of bases not matched to a gene: 14. This CDR3 is 18 amino acids long. Germline V gene data show CDR1 as PRHDT and CDR2 as FYEKMQ (reference sequence). CDR3 sequence (DNA): TGTGCCAGCAGCTCCAACCGGCCTAGCGGGGGGGCGCGGGAGACCCAGTACTTC. It yields the protein CASSSNRPSGGARETQYF.

This chain uses TRBV7-6 with TRBJ1-1; no reliable D call. V lost 1 base to trimming and J lost 3 bases, with 6 bases between them. Germline V lookup: CDR1 SGHVS, CDR2 FNYEAQ. This CDR3 has 13 residues. The CDR3 reads CASSLDLHTEAFF. CDR3 nucleotides: TGTGCCAGCAGCTTAGATTTACACACTGAAGCTTTCTTT.

This clonotype showed up just a few times. The DNA for the CDR3 is TGCAGTGCCAACAGACCCCCCCGTAGTTACGAGCAGTACTTC. This sequence encodes CSANRPPRSYEQYF. The genes are TRBV20-1 and TRBJ2-7, with D unclear. Between the trimmed V and J ends, which lost 6 bases and 4 bases, there was a span of 19 bases. Germline-derived CDR1 and CDR2 are DFQATT and SNEGSKA (reference sequence). The CDR3 is 14 residues long.

On this clonotype itself: Just one base apart from a much larger clone, this may be a read error. J is TRBJ2-7 and V is TRBV4-2; tentatively, D is TRBD1 or TRBD2 (5 bases each). The CDR3 contains 15 residues. V lost 1 base and J 4 bases, leaving 14 bases between the germline ends. Germline V lookup: CDR1 LGHNA, CDR2 YNFKEQ. The CDR3 bases are TGTGCCAGCAGCCAAGCGGGGACGGATCTTTACGAGCAGTACTTC. It translates to CASSQAGTDLYEQYF.

This clonotype was detected many times. The chain combines TRBV20-1 with TRBJ2-3; perhaps TRBD2 as D (7 bases). CDR3 length: 13 amino acids. Trimming shortened V by 6 bases and J by 1 base, and 11 bases separated the two germline ends. CDR1 and CDR2 from the germline V gene are DFQATT and SNEGSKA (reference sequence). The CDR3 loop is CSAAGARTDTQYF. For the CDR3, the DNA is TGCAGTGCCGCGGGGGCCCGCACAGATACGCAGTATTTT.

This clonotype occurred many times. The rearrangement links TRBV28 to TRBJ1-4, with a tentative D call TRBD1 (6 bases). This CDR3 is built from 15 residues. The germline V gene has CDR1 MDHEN and CDR2 SYDVKM. With 5 bases removed from V and 5 bases from J, the gap between germline ends came to 15 bases. CDR3 in DNA: TGTGCCAGCAGTGTATTACAGGGAGACAATGAAAAACTGTTTTTT. Its protein product is CASSVLQGDNEKLFF.

This clonotype came up many times. The chain combines TRBV7-2 with TRBJ2-2, with 8 bases matching TRBD2. This CDR3 is built from 17 residues. Germline V CDR1 and CDR2: SGHTA, FQGNSA. V shed 4 bases, J shed 5 bases, and the junction held 12 bases outside the gene matches. The CDR3 protein is CASSSYVGGGSTGELFF. CDR3 DNA: TGTGCCAGCAGCTCCTATGTCGGGGGGGGGAGTACCGGGGAGCTGTTTTTT.

With respect to this clonotype: This could be a read error, since a much larger clone is one nucleotide away. V gene TRBV12-3 or TRBV12-4 combines with J gene TRBJ2-6; no firm D call. There are 19 residues in the CDR3. Trimming cost V 4 bases and J 0 bases, with 19 bases left between them. CDR3 nucleotides: TGTGCCAGCAGTTCCTGGGTCAGAAGAACCCGCTCTGGGGCCAACGTCCTGACTTTC. It yields the protein CASSSWVRRTRSGANVLTF.

There are many counts of this clonotype. The chain employs TRBV3-1 and TRBJ2-3, with 7 bases fitting TRBD2. The CDR3 covers 15 residues. The V segment lost 2 bases and the J segment 1 base; nucleotides outside the gene matches: 3. The germline V gene encodes CDR1 LGHDT and CDR2 YNNKEL (reference sequence). Written as DNA, the CDR3 is TGTGCCAGCAGCCAAACAGGACTAGGCACAGATACGCAGTATTTT. Protein product: CASSQTGLGTDTQYF.